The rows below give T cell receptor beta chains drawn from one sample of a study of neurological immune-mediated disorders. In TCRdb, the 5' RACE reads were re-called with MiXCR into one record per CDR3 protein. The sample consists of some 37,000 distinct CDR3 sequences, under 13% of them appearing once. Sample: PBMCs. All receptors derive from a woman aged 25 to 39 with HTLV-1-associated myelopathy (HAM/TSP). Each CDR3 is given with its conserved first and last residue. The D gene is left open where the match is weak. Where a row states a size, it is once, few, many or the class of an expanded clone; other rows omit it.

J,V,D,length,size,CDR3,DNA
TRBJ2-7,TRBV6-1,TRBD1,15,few,CASSAGTGADYEQYF,TGTGCCAGCAGCGCCGGGACAGGGGCTGACTACGAGCAGTACTTC
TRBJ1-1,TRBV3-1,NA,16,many,CASSARQSNMNTEAFF,TGTGCCAGCAGCGCCCGACAGTCAAACATGAACACTGAAGCTTTCTTT
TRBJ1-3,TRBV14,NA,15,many,CASSPVPSSGNTIYF,TGTGCCAGCAGCCCGGTCCCTAGCTCTGGAAACACCATATATTTT
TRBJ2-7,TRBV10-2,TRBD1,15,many,CASTGQGLGSYEQYF,TGCGCCAGCACGGGACAGGGTTTGGGGTCCTACGAGCAGTACTTC
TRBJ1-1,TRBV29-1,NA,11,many,CSVVIRVEAFF,TGCAGCGTTGTTATCAGGGTAGAAGCTTTCTTT
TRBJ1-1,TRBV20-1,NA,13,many,CSASLSRGAEAFF,TGCAGTGCTAGCTTGAGTCGGGGGGCTGAAGCTTTCTTT
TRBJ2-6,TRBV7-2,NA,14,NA,CASFEDSWANVLTF,TGTGCCAGCTTCGAGGACTCTTGGGCCAACGTCCTGACTTTC
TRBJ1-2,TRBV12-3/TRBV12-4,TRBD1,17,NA,CASSLLSGTGGRYGYTF,TGTGCCAGCAGTTTACTTTCAGGGACAGGGGGTCGCTATGGCTACACCTTC
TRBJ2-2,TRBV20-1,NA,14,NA,CSATGLQNTGELFF,TGCAGTGCTACAGGACTACAGAACACCGGGGAGCTGTTTTTT
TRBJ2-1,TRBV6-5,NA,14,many,CASSRPGSGNEQFF,TGTGCCAGCAGTCGCCCTGGCAGCGGCAATGAGCAGTTCTTC
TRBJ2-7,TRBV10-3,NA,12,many,CAISEGGYEQYF,TGTGCCATCAGTGAGGGGGGGTACGAGCAGTACTTC
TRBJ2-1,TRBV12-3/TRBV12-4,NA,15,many,CASSLGGNKVTMRGF,TGTGCCAGCAGTTTAGGTGGAAACAAGGTTACAATGAGGGGTTTC
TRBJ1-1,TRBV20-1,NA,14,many,CSARQGSQTTEAFF,TGCAGTGCTCGTCAGGGTTCCCAAACAACTGAAGCTTTCTTT
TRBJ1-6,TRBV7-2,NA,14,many,CASSSGTNNSPLHF,TGTGCCAGCAGCTCCGGGACGAATAATTCACCCCTCCACTTT
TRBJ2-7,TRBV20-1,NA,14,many,CSATVNSLIYEQYF,TGCAGTGCTACCGTCAACAGCCTCATCTACGAGCAGTACTTC
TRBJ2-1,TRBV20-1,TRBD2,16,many,CSAYSGGSSSYNEQFF,TGCAGTGCTTATAGCGGGGGGTCCAGCTCCTACAATGAGCAGTTCTTC
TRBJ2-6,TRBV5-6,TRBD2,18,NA,CASSFVLAELSGANVLTF,TGTGCCAGCAGCTTTGTGCTAGCGGAACTTTCTGGGGCCAATGTCCTGACTTTC
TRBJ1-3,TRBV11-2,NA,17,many,CASSLGGRILSGNTIYF,TGTGCCAGCAGCCTGGGAGGGCGAATCTTATCGGGAAACACCATATATTTT
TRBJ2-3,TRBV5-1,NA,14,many,CASRRQPSTDTQYF,TGCGCCAGCAGGCGACAGCCTAGCACAGATACGCAGTATTTT
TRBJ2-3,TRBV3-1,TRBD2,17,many,CASSPRGTSGTTDTQYF,TGTGCCAGCAGCCCCCGGGGGACTAGCGGAACCACAGATACGCAGTATTTT
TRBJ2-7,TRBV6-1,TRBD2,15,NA,CASNNSGGGSYEQYF,TGTGCCAGCAACAACTCGGGGGGGGGCTCCTACGAGCAGTACTTC
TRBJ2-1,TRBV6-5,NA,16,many,CASSRFLGDSYNEQFF,TGTGCCAGCAGCCGATTCCTCGGTGACTCCTACAATGAGCAGTTCTTC
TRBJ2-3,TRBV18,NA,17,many,CASSPSDDSPFTDTQYF,TGTGCCAGCTCACCATCCGACGACAGTCCCTTCACAGATACGCAGTATTTT
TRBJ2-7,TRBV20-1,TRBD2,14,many,CSASRLAGVVEQYF,TGCAGTGCTAGCCGACTAGCGGGGGTCGTCGAGCAGTACTTC
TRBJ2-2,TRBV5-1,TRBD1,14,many,CASSFGTDTGELFF,TGCGCCAGCAGCTTTGGGACAGACACCGGGGAGCTGTTTTTT
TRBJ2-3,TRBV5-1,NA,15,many,CASSLAGKNTDTQYF,TGCGCCAGCAGCTTGGCCGGGAAGAACACAGATACGCAGTATTTT
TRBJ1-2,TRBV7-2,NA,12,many,CASSLGGYGYTF,TGTGCCAGCAGCTTAGGAGGGTATGGCTACACCTTC
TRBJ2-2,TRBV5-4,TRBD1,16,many,CASSLPGQGAGGELFF,TGTGCCAGCAGCCTCCCGGGACAGGGGGCTGGCGGGGAGCTGTTTTTT
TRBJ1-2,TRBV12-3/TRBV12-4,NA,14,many,CASSPTRVGYGYTF,TGTGCCAGCAGTCCAACAAGGGTGGGTTATGGCTACACCTTC
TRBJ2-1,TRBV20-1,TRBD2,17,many,CSARSGTSGGAWYEQFF,TGCAGTGCTAGATCCGGGACTAGCGGGGGGGCTTGGTATGAGCAGTTCTTC
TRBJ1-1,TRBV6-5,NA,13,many,CASNGKANTEAFF,TGTGCCAGCAACGGCAAGGCGAACACTGAAGCTTTCTTT
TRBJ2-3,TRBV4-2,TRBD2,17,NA,CASSLTSGGGATDTQYF,TGTGCCAGCAGTCTTACTAGCGGGGGGGGGGCCACAGATACGCAGTATTTT
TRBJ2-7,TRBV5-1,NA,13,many,CASSPSGLSEQYF,TGCGCCAGCAGCCCTTCGGGATTGAGCGAGCAGTACTTC
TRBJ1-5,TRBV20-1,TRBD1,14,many,CSASITGGSQPQHF,TGCAGTGCTAGTATCACAGGGGGAAGTCAGCCCCAGCATTTT
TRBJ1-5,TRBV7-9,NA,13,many,CASSLNGREPQHF,TGTGCCAGCAGCTTAAATGGTCGCGAGCCCCAGCATTTT
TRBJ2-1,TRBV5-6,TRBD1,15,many,CASSRTGVSYNEQFF,TGTGCCAGCAGCCGGACAGGGGTTTCCTACAATGAGCAGTTCTTC
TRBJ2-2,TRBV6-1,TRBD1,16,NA,CASSERTGIGAGELFF,TGTGCCAGCAGTGAACGGACAGGGATTGGGGCCGGGGAGCTGTTTTTT
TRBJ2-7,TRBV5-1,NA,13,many,CASSGGNSYEQYF,TGCGCCAGCAGCGGAGGGAACTCCTACGAGCAGTACTTC
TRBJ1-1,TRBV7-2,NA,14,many,CASSPRSRGDEAFF,TGTGCCAGCAGCCCCCGAAGTAGGGGAGATGAAGCTTTCTTT
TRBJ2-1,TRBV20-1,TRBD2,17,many,CSARDGLAGAPGNEQFF,TGCAGTGCTAGAGACGGACTAGCGGGGGCCCCGGGTAATGAGCAGTTCTTC
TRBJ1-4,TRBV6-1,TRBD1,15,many,CASSTTDRPNEKLFF,TGTGCCAGCAGTACGACGGACAGGCCTAATGAAAAACTGTTTTTT
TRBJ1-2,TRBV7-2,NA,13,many,CASSGLDSYGYTF,TGTGCCAGCAGCGGGCTAGACAGCTATGGCTACACCTTC
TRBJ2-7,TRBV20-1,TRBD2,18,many,CSARDLRTSGADPYEQYF,TGCAGTGCTAGAGATCTGAGGACTAGCGGGGCCGACCCCTACGAGCAGTACTTC
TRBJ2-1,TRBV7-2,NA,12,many,CASSLIGSEQFF,TGTGCCAGCAGCTTAATTGGTTCTGAGCAGTTCTTC